A single T cell receptor (beta chain) is shown here with its context. The antigen is not known. Whole-study results and caveats: Tumor memory CD4+ T cell TCR gene usage was found to cluster with blood and lymph node memory CD4+ cells and with lymph node naive CD4+ cells.

Naive CD4+ T cells were purified with Tregs depleted by CD25. Full-length variable regions came from constant-region reverse primers plus semi-nested Nested Universal Primer A PCR. TCRdb ran MiXCR on the 5' RACE reads and lists one entry per CDR3 protein. The sample has about 62,000 distinct CDR3 sequences; almost 30% are singletons. Germline V CDR1 and CDR2: MRHNA, SNTAGT. The CDR3 extends over 19 amino acids. Losses at the gene ends were 6 bases for V and 3 bases for J; bases not matched to a gene: 18. The gene calls are TRBV6-4 and TRBJ2-7; TRBD1 matches at 12 bases. The sample consisted of tumor-infiltrating naive CD4+ T cells sorted from the breast tumor. Subset given: naive CD4+ T cells, CD4+CD45RA+CD25-. The sequence was obtained from a female donor with breast cancer. The CDR3 loop is CASSGTGGTGPNDRYEQYF. The CDR3 DNA reads TGTGCCAGCAGCGGGACAGGGGGCACAGGACCCAACGACCGCTACGAGCAGTACTTC.